Listed here is a single T cell receptor (beta chain). Its cognate antigen is unknown. The data were taken from a study of cytomegalovirus exposure and HLA in healthy donors. Regarding the study as a whole: Earlier analysis looked at TCR beta V segments, and most were productive about 87% or about 30% of the time. It was shown in a later analysis that HLA-associated TCR beta chains were more clonally expanded than other, equally common chains.

60 Vbeta and 13 Jbeta primers were used in PCR. The table came from immunoSEQ multiplex PCR; TCRdb's copy has only in-frame clones and leaves some out. This sample has 130,000 to 150,000 clones, with roughly 73% found just once. The sequencing sample was made of PBMCs. This clonotype was sampled from a human donor in good health.

CDR3 in amino acids: CASSHWARNQPQHF. The CDR3 DNA follows: TGCGCCAGCAGCCATTGGGCCCGCAATCAGCCCCAGCATTTT. This chain links TRBV4-1 with TRBJ1-5; D is uncertain. Germline assignment: CDR1 MGHRA and CDR2 YSYEKL. V was clipped by 3 bases and J by 2 bases, with 8 bases between them. This CDR3 contains 14 residues.